Detailed here is one TCR beta chain. No antigen is known for it. The germline gives CDR1 SEHNR, CDR2 FQNEAQ (reference sequence). The CDR3 contains 12 residues. Trimming pared 0 bases from V and 7 bases from J, leaving 6 bases between. Sequenced by immunoSEQ multiplex PCR; TCRdb stores in-frame clones only, minus some. This sample has some 28,000 clones; 87% occur once, and the top ten carry about 7%. This specimen belongs to a study of T cells in localized non-small cell lung cancer. General study points: The highest T cell clonality was in uninvolved adjacent lung, above tumor.

The specimen comprised peripheral blood, sampled before any cancer treatment. This TCR was sampled from a male donor at least 60 years old with stage I lung adenocarcinoma. V usage is TRBV7-9 and J usage is TRBJ1-2; no definite D call. The CDR3 nucleotides are TGTGCCAGCAGCTTAGCCGAGGGTGGCTACACCTTC. It is translated as CASSLAEGGYTF.